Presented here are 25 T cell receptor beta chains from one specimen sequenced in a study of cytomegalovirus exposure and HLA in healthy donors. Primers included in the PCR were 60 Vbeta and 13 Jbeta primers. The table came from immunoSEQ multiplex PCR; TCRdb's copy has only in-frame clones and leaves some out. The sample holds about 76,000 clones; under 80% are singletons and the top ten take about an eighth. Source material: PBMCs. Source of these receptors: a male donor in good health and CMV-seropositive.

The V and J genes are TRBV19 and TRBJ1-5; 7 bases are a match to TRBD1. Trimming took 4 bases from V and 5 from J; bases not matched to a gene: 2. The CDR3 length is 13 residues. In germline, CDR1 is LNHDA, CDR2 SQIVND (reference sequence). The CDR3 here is CASSNRGHQPQHF. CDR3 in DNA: TGTGCCAGTAGTAACAGGGGCCATCAGCCCCAGCATTTT.

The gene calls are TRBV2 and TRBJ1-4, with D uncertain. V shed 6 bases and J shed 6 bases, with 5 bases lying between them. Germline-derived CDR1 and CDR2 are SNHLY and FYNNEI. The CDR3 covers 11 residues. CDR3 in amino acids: CASREDEKLFF. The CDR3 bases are TGTGCCAGCAGGGAGGATGAAAAACTGTTTTTT.

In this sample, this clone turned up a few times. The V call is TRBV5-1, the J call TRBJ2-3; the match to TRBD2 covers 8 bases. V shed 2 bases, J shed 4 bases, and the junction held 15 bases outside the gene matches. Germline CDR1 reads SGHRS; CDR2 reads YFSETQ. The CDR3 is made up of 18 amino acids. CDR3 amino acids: CASSLSGGSGSAADTQYF. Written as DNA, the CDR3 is TGCGCCAGCAGCTTAAGCGGCGGGAGCGGGAGTGCGGCAGATACGCAGTATTTT. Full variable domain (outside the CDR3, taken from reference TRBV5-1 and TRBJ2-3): KAGVTQTPRYLIKTRGQQVTLSCSPISGHRSVSWYQQTPGQGLQFLFEYFSETQRNKGNFPGRFSGRQFSNSRSEMNVSTLELGDSALYLCASSLSGGSGSAADTQYFGPGTRLTVL.

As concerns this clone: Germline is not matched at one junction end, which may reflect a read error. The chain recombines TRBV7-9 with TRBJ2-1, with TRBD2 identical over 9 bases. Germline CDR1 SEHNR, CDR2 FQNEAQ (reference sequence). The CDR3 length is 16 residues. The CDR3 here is CSSSHMSREGYNEQFF. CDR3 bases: TGTTCCAGCAGCCATATGTCGCGGGAGGGCTACAATGAGCAGTTCTTC.

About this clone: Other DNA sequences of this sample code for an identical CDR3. The chain's CDR3 is CASSPPGGNQPQHF. The CDR3 coding sequence is TGTGCCAGCTCACCACCGGGGGGAAATCAGCCCCAGCATTTT. This chain links TRBV18 with TRBJ1-5, with D tentatively TRBD1 (5 bases). The CDR3 loop spans 14 amino acids. V was trimmed by 0 bases and J by 4 bases, leaving 7 bases between them. Germline-derived CDR1 and CDR2 are KGHSH and LQKENI.

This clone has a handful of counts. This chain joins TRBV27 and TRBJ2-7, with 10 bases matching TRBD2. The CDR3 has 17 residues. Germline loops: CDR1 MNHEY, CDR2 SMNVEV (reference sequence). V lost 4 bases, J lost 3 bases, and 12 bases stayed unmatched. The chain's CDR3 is CASSSRGEGLADYEQYF. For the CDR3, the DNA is TGTGCCAGCAGTTCCAGGGGAGAAGGACTAGCGGACTACGAGCAGTACTTC.

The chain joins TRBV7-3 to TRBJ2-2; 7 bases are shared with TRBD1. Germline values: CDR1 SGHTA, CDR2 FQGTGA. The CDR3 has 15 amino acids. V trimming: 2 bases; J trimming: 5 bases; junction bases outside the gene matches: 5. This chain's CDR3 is CASSLVRGRTGELFF. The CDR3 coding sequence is TGTGCCAGCAGCTTAGTGAGGGGGCGGACCGGGGAGCTGTTTTTT.

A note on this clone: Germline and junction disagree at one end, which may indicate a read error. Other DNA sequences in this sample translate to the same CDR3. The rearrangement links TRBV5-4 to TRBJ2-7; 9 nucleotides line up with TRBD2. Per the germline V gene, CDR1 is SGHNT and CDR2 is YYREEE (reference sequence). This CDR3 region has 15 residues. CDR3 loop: CASSLPTSGSYEQYF. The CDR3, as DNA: TGTGCCAGCAGCTTGCCGACTAGCGGCTCCTACGAGCAATACTTC.

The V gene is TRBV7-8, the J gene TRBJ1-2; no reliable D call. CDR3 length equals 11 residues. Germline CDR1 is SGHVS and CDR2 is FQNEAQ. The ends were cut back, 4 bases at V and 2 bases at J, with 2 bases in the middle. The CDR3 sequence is CASSSNYGYTF. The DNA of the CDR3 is TGTGCCAGCAGCTCGAACTATGGCTACACCTTC.

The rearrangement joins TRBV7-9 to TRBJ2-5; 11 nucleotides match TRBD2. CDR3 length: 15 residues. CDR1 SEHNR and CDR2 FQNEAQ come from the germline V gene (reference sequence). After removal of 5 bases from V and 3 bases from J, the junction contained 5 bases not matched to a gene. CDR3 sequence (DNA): TGTGCCAGCAGCCAGGGACTAGCGGCGAAAGAGACCCAGTACTTC. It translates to CASSQGLAAKETQYF.

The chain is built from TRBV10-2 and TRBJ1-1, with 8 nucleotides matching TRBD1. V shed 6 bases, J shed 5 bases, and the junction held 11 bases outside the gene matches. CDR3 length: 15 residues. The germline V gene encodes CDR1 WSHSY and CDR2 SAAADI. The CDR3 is CASRGTGPSKTEAFF. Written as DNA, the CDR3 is TGCGCCAGCAGAGGGACAGGTCCAAGCAAGACTGAAGCTTTCTTT.

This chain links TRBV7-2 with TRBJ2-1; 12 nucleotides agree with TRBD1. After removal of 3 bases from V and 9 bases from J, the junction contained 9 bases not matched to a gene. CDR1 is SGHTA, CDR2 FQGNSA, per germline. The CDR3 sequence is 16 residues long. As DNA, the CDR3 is TGTGCCAGCAGCTTTTCCGGGACAGGGGGCTCGGGTGAGCAGTTCTTC. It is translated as CASSFSGTGGSGEQFF.

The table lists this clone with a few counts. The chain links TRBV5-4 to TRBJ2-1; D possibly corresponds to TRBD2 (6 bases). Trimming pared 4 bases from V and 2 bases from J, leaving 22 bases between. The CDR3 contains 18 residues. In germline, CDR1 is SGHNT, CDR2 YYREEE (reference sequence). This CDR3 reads CASSPMGISGLTYNEQFF. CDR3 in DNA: TGTGCCAGCAGCCCCATGGGGATTAGCGGTCTAACCTACAATGAGCAGTTCTTC.

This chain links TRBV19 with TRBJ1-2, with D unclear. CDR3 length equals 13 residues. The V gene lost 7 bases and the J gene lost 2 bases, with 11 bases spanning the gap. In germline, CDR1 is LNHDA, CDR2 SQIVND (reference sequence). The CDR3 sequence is CASNKERNYGYTF. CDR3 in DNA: TGTGCCAGTAATAAGGAGAGAAACTATGGCTACACCTTC.

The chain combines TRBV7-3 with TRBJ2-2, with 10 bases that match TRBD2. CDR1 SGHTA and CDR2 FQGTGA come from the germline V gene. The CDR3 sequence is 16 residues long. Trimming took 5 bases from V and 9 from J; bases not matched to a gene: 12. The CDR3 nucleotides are TGTGCCAGCAGCCCAGACCCACTAGCGGGAAGGAGGGAGCTGTTTTTT. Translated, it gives CASSPDPLAGRRELFF.

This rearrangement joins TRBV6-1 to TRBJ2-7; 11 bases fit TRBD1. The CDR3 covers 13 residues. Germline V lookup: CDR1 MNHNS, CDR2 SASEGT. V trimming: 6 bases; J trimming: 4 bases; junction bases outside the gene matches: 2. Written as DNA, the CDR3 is TGTGCCAGCAGCCGGGACAGGGGGTACGAGCAGTACTTC. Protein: CASSRDRGYEQYF.

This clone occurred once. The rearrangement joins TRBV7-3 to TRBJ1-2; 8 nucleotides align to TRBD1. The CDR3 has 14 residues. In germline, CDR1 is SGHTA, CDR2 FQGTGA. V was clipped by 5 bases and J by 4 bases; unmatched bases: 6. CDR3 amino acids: CASSRGQGLYGYTF. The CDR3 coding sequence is TGTGCCAGCAGCCGTGGACAGGGCCTCTATGGCTACACCTTC.

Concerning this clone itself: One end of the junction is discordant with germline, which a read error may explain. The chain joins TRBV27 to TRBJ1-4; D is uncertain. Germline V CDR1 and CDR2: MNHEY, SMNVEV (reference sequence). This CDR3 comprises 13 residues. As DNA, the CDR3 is TGTGCCAGCAGTCCAAGCTCACGGGAACGCCTCAATTTT. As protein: CASSPSSRERLNF.

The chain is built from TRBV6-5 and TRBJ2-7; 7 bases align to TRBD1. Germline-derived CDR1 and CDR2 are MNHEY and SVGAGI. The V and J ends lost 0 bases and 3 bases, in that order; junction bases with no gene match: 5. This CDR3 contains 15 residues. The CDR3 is CASSYSGGTIYEQYF. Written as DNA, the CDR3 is TGTGCCAGCAGTTACTCAGGGGGCACGATCTACGAGCAGTACTTC.

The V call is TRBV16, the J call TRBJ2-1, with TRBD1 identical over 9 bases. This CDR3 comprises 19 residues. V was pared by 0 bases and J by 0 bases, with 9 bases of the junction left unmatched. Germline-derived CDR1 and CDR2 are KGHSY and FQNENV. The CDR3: CASSQSTGGSKSSYNEQFF. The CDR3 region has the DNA TGTGCCAGCAGCCAATCCACAGGGGGCTCGAAAAGCTCCTACAATGAGCAGTTCTTC.

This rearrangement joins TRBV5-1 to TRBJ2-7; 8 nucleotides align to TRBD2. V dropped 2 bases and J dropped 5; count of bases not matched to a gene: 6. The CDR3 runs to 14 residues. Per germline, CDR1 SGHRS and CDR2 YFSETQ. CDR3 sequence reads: CASSFGSGNNEQYF. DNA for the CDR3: TGCGCCAGCAGCTTCGGTAGCGGGAACAACGAGCAGTACTTC. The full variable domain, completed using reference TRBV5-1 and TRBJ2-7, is KAGVTQTPRYLIKTRGQQVTLSCSPISGHRSVSWYQQTPGQGLQFLFEYFSETQRNKGNFPGRFSGRQFSNSRSEMNVSTLELGDSALYLCASSFGSGNNEQYFGPGTRLTVT.

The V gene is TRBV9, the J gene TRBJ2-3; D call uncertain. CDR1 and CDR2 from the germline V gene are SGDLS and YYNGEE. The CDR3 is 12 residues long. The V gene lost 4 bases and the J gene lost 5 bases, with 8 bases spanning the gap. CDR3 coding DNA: TGTGCCAGCAGCCCAAATTTAGATACGCAGTATTTT. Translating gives CASSPNLDTQYF.

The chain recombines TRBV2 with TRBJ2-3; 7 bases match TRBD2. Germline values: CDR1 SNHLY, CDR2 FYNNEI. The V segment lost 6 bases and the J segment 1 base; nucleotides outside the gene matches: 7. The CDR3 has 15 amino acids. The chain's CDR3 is CASRRSGVGTDTQYF. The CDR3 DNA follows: TGTGCCAGCAGACGCAGCGGGGTTGGCACAGATACGCAGTATTTT. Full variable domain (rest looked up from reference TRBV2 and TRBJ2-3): EPEVTQTPSHQVTQMGQEVILRCVPISNHLYFYWYRQILGQKVEFLVSFYNNEISEKSEIFDDQFSVERPDGSNFTLKIRSTKLEDSAMYFCASRRSGVGTDTQYFGPGTRLTVL.

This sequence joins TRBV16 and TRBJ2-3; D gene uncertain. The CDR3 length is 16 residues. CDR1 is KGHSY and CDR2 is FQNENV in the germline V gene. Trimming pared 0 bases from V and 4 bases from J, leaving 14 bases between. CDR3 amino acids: CASSQSAAQSPDTQYF. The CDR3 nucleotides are TGTGCCAGCAGCCAATCGGCGGCCCAATCTCCAGATACGCAGTATTTT.

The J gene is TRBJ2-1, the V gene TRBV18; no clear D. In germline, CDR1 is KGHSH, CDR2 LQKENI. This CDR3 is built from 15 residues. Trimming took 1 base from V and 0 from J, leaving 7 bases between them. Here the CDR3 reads CASSPLGASYNEQFF. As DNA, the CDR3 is TGTGCCAGCTCACCACTAGGAGCCTCCTACAATGAGCAGTTCTTC.